The 16 T cell receptor beta chains listed next were all sequenced from one sample in a study of cytomegalovirus exposure and HLA in healthy donors (dated by TCRdb to the late 2010s). Preparation of the library involved the immunoSEQ multiplex PCR assay. For the multiplex PCR, a mixture combining 60 forward primers for TCR Vbeta segments and 13 reverse primers for TCR Jbeta segments was used. TCRdb took this table from immuneACCESS and kept in-frame rearrangements with V and J called. Such tables lack part of the clones; where checked against another copy, unresolved V genes explain under half of the gap, and the rest is unexplained. The sample table contains about 93,000 clones; only one count was recorded for 70% to 80% of them. 0.57% of the sample is taken by the ten largest. Sample: PBMCs. All receptors come from a man aged 25 to 40 in good health and CMV-seronegative.

This sequence joins TRBV7-7 and TRBJ2-5, with 9 bases lining up with TRBD1. Germline V CDR1 and CDR2: SSHAT, FNYEAQ (reference sequence). The length of the CDR3 is 16 residues. The V and J ends lost 5 bases and 5 bases, in that order; junction bases with no gene match: 12. The CDR3 protein is CASSATLQGARETQYF. The CDR3 coding sequence is TGTGCCAGCAGCGCTACCCTACAGGGGGCTCGGGAGACCCAGTACTTC.

The chain combines TRBV6-5 with TRBJ1-2, with unresolved D. The germline V gene has CDR1 MNHEY and CDR2 SVGAGI. With 4 bases removed from V and 3 bases from J, the gap between germline ends came to 9 bases. CDR3 length equals 13 residues. The CDR3 DNA reads as TGTGCCAGCAGTTCCGGGGAGGACTATGGCTACACCTTC. Protein: CASSSGEDYGYTF.

The rearrangement joins TRBV27 to TRBJ2-3, with 9 bases lining up with TRBD2. In germline, CDR1 is MNHEY, CDR2 SMNVEV (reference sequence). The CDR3 contains 15 residues. The J segment lost 3 bases and the V segment lost 2 bases, leaving 3 bases of the junction unmatched. CDR3 sequence reads: CASSLELAGTDTQYF. The DNA for the CDR3 is TGTGCCAGCAGTTTAGAGCTAGCGGGGACAGATACGCAGTATTTT.

This chain connects TRBV5-6 to TRBJ2-3; D remains ambiguous. Germline CDR1 and CDR2: SGHDT and YYEEEE. V was shortened by 5 bases and J by 5 bases, with 12 bases between the two germline ends. This CDR3 contains 13 residues. The DNA for the CDR3 is TGTGCCAGCAGGAAGATTAGTAGAGATACGCAGTATTTT. Translation: CASRKISRDTQYF. The full variable domain, completed using reference TRBV5-6 and TRBJ2-3, is DAGVTQSPTHLIKTRGQQVTLRCSPKSGHDTVSWYQQALGQGPQFIFQYYEEEERQRGNFPDRFSGHQFPNYSSELNVNALLLGDSALYLCASRKISRDTQYFGPGTRLTVL.

This chain uses TRBV5-1 with TRBJ1-3; a weak D match, TRBD1 (6 bases). The germline V gene encodes CDR1 SGHRS and CDR2 YFSETQ. Deletions cut 4 bases from V and 0 bases from J, with 14 bases between. The CDR3 length is 16 residues. CDR3 sequence: CASSVQGFYSGNTIYF. The CDR3 DNA reads as TGCGCCAGCAGCGTACAGGGATTCTACTCTGGAAACACCATATATTTT.

This chain links TRBV14 with TRBJ2-3; 10 bases align to TRBD1. Germline CDR1 reads SGHDN; CDR2 reads FVKESK. V lost 5 bases and J lost 4; bases outside the gene matches: 0. The CDR3 has 13 amino acids. The CDR3 reads CASSGQGADTQYF. The CDR3 bases are TGTGCCAGCAGCGGACAGGGGGCAGATACGCAGTATTTT.

The V call is TRBV4-3, the J call TRBJ1-3, with 7 positions matching TRBD1. The length of the CDR3 is 17 residues. Germline V gene lookup returns CDR1 LGHNA and CDR2 YSLEER. The V gene end was trimmed by 0 bases and the J gene end by 0 bases; junction bases not matched to a gene: 5. The CDR3, as DNA: TGCGCCAGCAGCCAAGACAGGACAGGCTTCTCTGGAAACACCATATATTTT. This encodes CASSQDRTGFSGNTIYF.

This clone has a handful of counts. The chain employs TRBV6-5 and TRBJ1-2; no clear D gene. V lost 7 bases and J 6 bases, leaving 12 bases between the germline ends. The germline CDR1 and CDR2 sequences are MNHEY and SVGAGI. This CDR3 is built from 12 residues. The CDR3 is CASNSRKDGYTF. The CDR3 nucleotides read TGTGCCAGCAACAGCAGGAAGGATGGCTACACCTTC.

This clone was found a few times. This chain connects TRBV5-1 to TRBJ1-5, with a weak D call TRBD1 (5 bases). The V gene lost 2 bases and the J gene lost 0 bases, with 9 bases spanning the gap. CDR3 length: 15 residues. CDR1 SGHRS and CDR2 YFSETQ come from the germline V gene. As DNA, the CDR3 is TGCGCCAGCAGCTTTGACGACAGTAGCAATCAGCCCCAGCATTTT. Translated: CASSFDDSSNQPQHF.

V is TRBV10-3 and J is TRBJ1-1, with 7 bases fitting TRBD1. The CDR3 has 14 residues. Per the germline V gene, CDR1 is ENHRY and CDR2 is SYGVKD. The V segment lost 10 bases and the J segment 1 base; nucleotides outside the gene matches: 9. CDR3 residues: CATNRGGGNTEAFF. The CDR3 region has the DNA TGTGCCACCAACAGGGGAGGAGGGAACACTGAAGCTTTCTTT.

The chain links TRBV10-1 to TRBJ2-3, with 10 bases fitting TRBD2. Trimming at V came to 4 bases and at J to 0 bases, leaving 7 bases not matched to a gene. The CDR3 runs 17 residues. From germline, CDR1 is WNHNN and CDR2 SYGVQD (reference sequence). CDR3 in DNA: TGCGCCAGCAGTGCGGAGCGGGAGGGCTTAAGCACAGATACGCAGTATTTT. It yields the protein CASSAEREGLSTDTQYF.

The sample holds one count of this clone. The CDR3 nucleotides read TGCGCCAGCAACACGATAGTGGGTCTAGCGGGAGAGGGAGAGCAGTTCTTC. Translated: CASNTIVGLAGEGEQFF. The chain recombines TRBV5-1 with TRBJ2-1, with TRBD2 matching 10 bases. CDR1 and CDR2 (germline): SGHRS, YFSETQ. With V trimmed by 6 bases and J by 10 bases, 19 bases remained unmatched. This CDR3 region has 17 residues.

In its sample, this clone was seen a few times. This chain connects TRBV6-1 to TRBJ2-7, with TRBD2 as a possible D gene (6 bases). V lost 3 bases, J lost 5 bases, and 14 bases lay in between. This CDR3 contains 14 residues. Germline CDR1 is MNHNS and CDR2 is SASEGT. The CDR3 sequence is CASSESGGVHEQYV. The CDR3, as DNA: TGTGCCAGCAGTGAGAGTGGAGGGGTCCACGAGCAGTACGTC.

This clone was detected only a few times. This chain joins TRBV11-3 and TRBJ2-3; D may be TRBD1 (5 bases). Looked up from germline, CDR1 is SGHNT and CDR2 is YENEEA. Between the trimmed V and J ends, which lost 3 bases and 3 bases, there was a span of 10 bases. There are 14 residues in the CDR3. CDR3 amino acids: CASSLGQITDTQYF. CDR3 nucleotides: TGTGCCAGCAGCTTGGGGCAGATAACAGATACGCAGTATTTT.

The genes are TRBV5-3 and TRBJ2-2, with 7 positions matching TRBD2. TRBV5-3 is annotated as an ORF whose role is uncertain. There are 17 residues in the CDR3. Unmatched junction bases numbered 7, after V lost 1 base and J lost 1 base. The CDR3: CARSLLIQRENTGELFF. Written as DNA, the CDR3 is TGTGCCAGAAGCTTGTTGATCCAGCGGGAGAACACCGGGGAGCTGTTTTTT.

The chain uses TRBV21-1 and TRBJ1-1; the DNA was not used to check the table's D call, TRBD1. TRBV21-1 is a recognized pseudogene. The CDR3 contains 19 residues. CDR3 DNA sequence: TGTGCCAGCACCAGGGGTTGGGCCGAAAGACAAATCCTGAACACTGAAGCTTTCTTT. This encodes CASTRGWAERQILNTEAFF.